The present TCR beta chain was sequenced within a study of T cells in Graves' hyperthyroidism and ophthalmopathy (dated 2019 in TCRdb). Regarding the complete study: Peripheral blood samples were taken at initial diagnosis, before any treatment was given. Thyroid tissue and blood T-cell repertoires from several Graves' hyperthyroidism patients were also compared in the study. For training and testing, the approximately 92 patients in the discovery cohort were randomly divided in a 7:3 ratio. Once sampling was done, hyperthyroidism patients were given methimazole at a starting dose of 30 mg daily, whereas ophthalmopathy patients were given high-dose intravenous methylprednisolone. A discovery cohort of around 98 patients, 43 with Graves' ophthalmopathy and 57 with stable Graves' hyperthyroidism, was used to find distinguishing TCR V-J signatures. An independent validation cohort of around 19 hyperthyroidism patients and 15 or so patients who later progressed to ophthalmopathy tested prospective prediction of ophthalmopathy. The paper describes TCR Vbeta CDR3 sequencing of about 140 peripheral blood samples, made up of 40 to 45 ophthalmopathy patients, 70 to 75 hyperthyroidism patients and around 17 progressor patients. Study-wide conclusions, independent of this receptor: In validation, the model predicted progression to ophthalmopathy with over 60% sensitivity and around 72% specificity, a median of approximately 6.7 months before onset. Ophthalmopathy was separated from stable hyperthyroidism by a 13 V-J signature model, with around 88% sensitivity and about 81% specificity obtained in cross-validation and 80%/75% obtained in testing. No statistical method was used to fix the sample size in advance, and group allocation was not hidden from the investigators. Most expanded thyroid clonotypes (frequency above 0.001) were also detected in blood, suggesting blood repertoires may reflect thyroid immune responses.

In the case of this clonotype: Its antigen is unknown. No much larger clone is present one base from it, and per-base qualities are unavailable.

According to the germline V gene, CDR1 reads KGHSH and CDR2 reads LQKENI. Trimming at the junction amounts to 3 bases on V and 0 bases on J, and the germline ends lie 12 bases apart. The CDR3 spans 16 residues, from the cysteine through the phenylalanine. The DNA shown is the 48-base CDR3, in frame from base 1. Moderately to severely active disease, a Clinical Activity Score of at least 3, a NOSPECS grade of at least 4, and a duration under 3 months were present in ophthalmopathy patients. Patients with uncontrolled infections, other autoimmune diseases, pregnancy or lactation were excluded. Diagnoses relied on clinical symptoms, serum thyroxine and TRAb, thyroid ultrasound and orbital computed tomography. PBMCs were separated from around 9.1 ml of fresh peripheral blood using Ficoll-Paque density gradient centrifugation. Total RNA was extracted with Trizol reagent, and quality was checked on an Agilent 2100 Bioanalyzer.

TCR beta CDR3 regions were amplified from RNA transcripts. The first round of RT-PCR for the TCR CDR3 was performed with the HTBI primer set and the Qiagen OneStep RT-PCR kit. A second multiplex PCR round built the libraries, followed by size selection and purification. The libraries were sequenced on an Illumina HiSeq2000 using paired-end 100 bp reads. The authors' pipeline ran thus. Raw data were processed with SOAPnuke, discarding reads with adapters, uncalled bases, mean Phred below 15, or no exact constant-primer or identifier match. COPE v1.2.5 was used to merge high-quality paired reads, and clonotypes were defined as unique nucleotide sequences. MiTCR v1.1 was used to align clonotypes to the IMGT TRBV, TRBD and TRBJ reference segments. The analysis was restricted to V-J combinations with a frequency above 0.0001, which together covered about 99% of the repertoires. The TCS score was defined as F50 (clonal expansion) divided by E x V (chaos), with BLOSUM62-based TCRdist calculated between CDR3 peptides within each V-J. Welch's t-statistics and random forest reduced several hundred V-J features to 10 to 15, which were used in a naive Bayes classifier (R e1071). Starting from the raw public reads, TCRdb applied fastp trimming at Q25, assembled clones with MiXCR and retained in-frame beta chains. All rows with the same CDR3 protein become a single entry with the most common DNA and genes. TCRdb's processing, not the authors', yielded these V and J calls. This sample gives roughly 250,000 distinct CDR3 sequences in total; over 20% of them show up just once. Around two thirds of the sample lies in the top ten.

This sequence uses TRBV18 and TRBJ1-5; a tentative D match to TRBD1 spans 5 bases. Sequencing input: blood. The source is a man aged 30-40 years with Graves' ophthalmopathy. CDR3 reads: CASSPGAPYSNQPQHF. The nucleotide sequence is given as TGTGCCAGCTCACCCGGGGCTCCTTATAGCAATCAGCCCCAGCATTTT.